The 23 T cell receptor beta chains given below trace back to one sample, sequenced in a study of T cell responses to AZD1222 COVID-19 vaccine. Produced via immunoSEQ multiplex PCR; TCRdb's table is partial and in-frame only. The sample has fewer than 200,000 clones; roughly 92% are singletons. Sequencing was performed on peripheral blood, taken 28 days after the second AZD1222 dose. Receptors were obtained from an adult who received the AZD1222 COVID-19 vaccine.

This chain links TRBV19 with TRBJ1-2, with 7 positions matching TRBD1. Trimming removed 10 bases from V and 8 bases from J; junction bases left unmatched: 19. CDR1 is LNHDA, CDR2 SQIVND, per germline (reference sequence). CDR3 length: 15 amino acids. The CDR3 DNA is TGTGCCACCTGGGTCAGGACAGGTCGGGTGGGAGGCTACACCTTC. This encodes CATWVRTGRVGGYTF.

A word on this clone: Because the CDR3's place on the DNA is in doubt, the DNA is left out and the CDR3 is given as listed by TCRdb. The CDR3 protein is CASSLRDFRGEQYF. The chain carries TRBV7-9 and TRBJ2-7; TRBD2, the table's D call, lacks a check against the DNA. The CDR3 length equals 14 residues, ends included. In germline, CDR1 is SEHNR, CDR2 FQNEAQ (reference sequence).

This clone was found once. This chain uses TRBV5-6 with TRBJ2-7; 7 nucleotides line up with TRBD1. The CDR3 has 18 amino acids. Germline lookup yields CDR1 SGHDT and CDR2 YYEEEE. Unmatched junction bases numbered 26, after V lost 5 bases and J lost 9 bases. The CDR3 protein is CASRSGAFSGQNAARQYF. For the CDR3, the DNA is TGTGCCAGCAGATCTGGGGCTTTTTCGGGACAGAATGCCGCGCGGCAGTACTTC.

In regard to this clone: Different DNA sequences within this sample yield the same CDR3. This chain's CDR3 is CASSLGASTDTQYF. Written as DNA, the CDR3 is TGTGCCAGCAGCTTAGGGGCGAGCACAGATACGCAGTATTTT. The chain carries TRBV7-3 and TRBJ2-3, with a possible D match to TRBD1 (5 bases). In germline, CDR1 is SGHTA, CDR2 FQGTGA. V was cut by 2 bases and J by 0 bases, with 6 bases left in between. This CDR3 is built from 14 residues. Full variable domain (rest looked up from reference TRBV7-3 and TRBJ2-3): GAGVSQTPSNKVTEKGKYVELRCDPISGHTALYWYRQSLGQGPEFLIYFQGTGAADDSGLPNDRFFAVRPEGSVSTLKIQRTERGDSAVYLCASSLGASTDTQYFGPGTRLTVL.

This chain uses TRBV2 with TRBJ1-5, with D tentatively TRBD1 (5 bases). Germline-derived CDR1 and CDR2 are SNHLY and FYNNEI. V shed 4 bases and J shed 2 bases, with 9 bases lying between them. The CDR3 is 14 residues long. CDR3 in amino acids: CASSGRGGNQPQHF. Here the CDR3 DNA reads TGTGCCAGCAGTGGTAGGGGAGGCAATCAGCCCCAGCATTTT.

CDR3 nucleotide sequence: TGTGCCAGCAGTTTGGACAGGCTATTAGATACGCAGTATTTT. Its protein product is CASSLDRLLDTQYF. The chain couples TRBV6-5 to TRBJ2-3; 7 bases map to TRBD1. CDR3 length: 14 amino acids. V shed 4 bases and J 5 bases; nucleotides not matched to a gene: 6. Germline lookup yields CDR1 MNHEY and CDR2 SVGAGI.

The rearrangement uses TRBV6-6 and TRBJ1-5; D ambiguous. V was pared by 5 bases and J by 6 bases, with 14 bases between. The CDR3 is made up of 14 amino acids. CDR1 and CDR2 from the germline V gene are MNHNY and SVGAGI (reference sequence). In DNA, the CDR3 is TGTGCCAGCAGTACCCTCTCACGAACTCAGCCCCAGCATTTT. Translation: CASSTLSRTQPQHF.

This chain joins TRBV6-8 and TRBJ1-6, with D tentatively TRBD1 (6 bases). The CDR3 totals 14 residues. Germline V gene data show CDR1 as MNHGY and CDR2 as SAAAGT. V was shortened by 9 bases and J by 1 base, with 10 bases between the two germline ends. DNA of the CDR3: TGTGCCAGGGTACAGGGTTCCTATAATTCACCCCTCCACTTT. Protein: CARVQGSYNSPLHF.

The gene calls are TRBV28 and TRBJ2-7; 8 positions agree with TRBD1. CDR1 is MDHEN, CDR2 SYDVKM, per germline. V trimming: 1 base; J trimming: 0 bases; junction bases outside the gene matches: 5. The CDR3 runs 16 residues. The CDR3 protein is CASSLSQGAPSYEQYF. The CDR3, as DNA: TGTGCCAGCAGTTTATCGCAGGGGGCCCCCTCCTACGAGCAGTACTTC.

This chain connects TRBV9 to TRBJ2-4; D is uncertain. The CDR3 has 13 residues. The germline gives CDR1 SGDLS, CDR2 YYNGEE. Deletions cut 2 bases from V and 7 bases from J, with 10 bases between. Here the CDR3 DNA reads TGTGCCAGCAGCGTCACGGATGGGAACATTCAGTACTTC. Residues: CASSVTDGNIQYF.

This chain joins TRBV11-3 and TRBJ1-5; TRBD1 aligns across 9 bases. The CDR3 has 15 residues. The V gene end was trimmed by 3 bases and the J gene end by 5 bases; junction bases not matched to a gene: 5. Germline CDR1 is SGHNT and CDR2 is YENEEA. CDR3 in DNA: TGTGCCAGCAGCTTCCGGGACAGGGCCGATCAGCCCCAGCATTTT. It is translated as CASSFRDRADQPQHF.

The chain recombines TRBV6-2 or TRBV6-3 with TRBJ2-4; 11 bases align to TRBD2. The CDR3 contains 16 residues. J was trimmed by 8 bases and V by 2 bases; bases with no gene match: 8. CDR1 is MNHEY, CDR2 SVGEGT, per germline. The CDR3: CASSYRPSGGWDIQYF. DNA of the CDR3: TGTGCCAGCAGTTACCGGCCTAGCGGGGGGTGGGACATTCAGTACTTC.

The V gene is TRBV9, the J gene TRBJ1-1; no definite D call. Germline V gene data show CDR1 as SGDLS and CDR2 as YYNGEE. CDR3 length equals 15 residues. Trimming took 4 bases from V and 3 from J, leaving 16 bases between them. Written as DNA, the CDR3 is TGTGCCAGCAGCTCCCCTAAGGGCGCGGACACTGAAGCTTTCTTT. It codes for CASSSPKGADTEAFF.

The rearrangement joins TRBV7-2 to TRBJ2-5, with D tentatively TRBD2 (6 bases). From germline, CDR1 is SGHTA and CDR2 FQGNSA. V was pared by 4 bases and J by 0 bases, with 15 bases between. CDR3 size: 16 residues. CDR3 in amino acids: CASSSIRWGDQETQYF. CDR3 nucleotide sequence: TGTGCCAGCAGCTCAATTAGGTGGGGGGACCAAGAGACCCAGTACTTC.

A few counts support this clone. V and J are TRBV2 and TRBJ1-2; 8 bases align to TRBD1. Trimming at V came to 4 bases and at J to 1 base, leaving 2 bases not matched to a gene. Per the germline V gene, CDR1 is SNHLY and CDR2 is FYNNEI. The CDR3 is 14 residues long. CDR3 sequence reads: CASSVDRGNYGYTF. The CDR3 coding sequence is TGTGCCAGCAGTGTTGACAGGGGTAACTATGGCTACACCTTC. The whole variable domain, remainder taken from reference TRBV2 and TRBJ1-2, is EPEVTQTPSHQVTQMGQEVILRCVPISNHLYFYWYRQILGQKVEFLVSFYNNEISEKSEIFDDQFSVERPDGSNFTLKIRSTKLEDSAMYFCASSVDRGNYGYTFGSGTRLTVV.

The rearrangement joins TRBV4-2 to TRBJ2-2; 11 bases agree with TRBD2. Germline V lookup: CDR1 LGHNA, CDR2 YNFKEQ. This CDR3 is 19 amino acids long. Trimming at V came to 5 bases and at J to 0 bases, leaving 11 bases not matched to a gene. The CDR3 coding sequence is TGTGCCAGCAGCATCCCTCCGCCGGGACTAGCGGCGAACACCGGGGAGCTGTTTTTT. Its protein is CASSIPPPGLAANTGELFF.

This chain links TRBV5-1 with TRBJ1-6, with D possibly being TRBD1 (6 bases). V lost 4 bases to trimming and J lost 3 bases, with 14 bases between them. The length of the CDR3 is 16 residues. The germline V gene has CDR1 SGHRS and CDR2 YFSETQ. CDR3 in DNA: TGCGCCAGCAGCCCGGGCGGGACAAACTATAATTCACCCCTCCACTTT. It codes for CASSPGGTNYNSPLHF.

The CDR3 is CASSYEGREAQHF. The CDR3 DNA follows: TGTGCCAGCAGTTACGAGGGGCGGGAGGCCCAGCATTTT. The chain has TRBV6-6 and TRBJ1-5; a possible D gene is TRBD1 (5 bases). This CDR3 contains 13 residues. The germline V gene has CDR1 MNHNY and CDR2 SVGAGI (reference sequence). V lost 2 bases to trimming and J lost 11 bases, with 13 bases between them.

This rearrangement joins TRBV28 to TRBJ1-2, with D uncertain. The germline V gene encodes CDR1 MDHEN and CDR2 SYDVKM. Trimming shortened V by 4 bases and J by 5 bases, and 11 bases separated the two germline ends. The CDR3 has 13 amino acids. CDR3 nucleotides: TGTGCCAGCAGTTACCCGAACGAGTATGGCTACACCTTC. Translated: CASSYPNEYGYTF.

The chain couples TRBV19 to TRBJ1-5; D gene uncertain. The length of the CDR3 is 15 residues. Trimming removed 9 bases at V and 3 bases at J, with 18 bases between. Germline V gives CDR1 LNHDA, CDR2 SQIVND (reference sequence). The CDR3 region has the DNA TGTGCCAGCGGGAATCGAAGCGGGATCAATCAGCCCCAGCATTTT. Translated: CASGNRSGINQPQHF.

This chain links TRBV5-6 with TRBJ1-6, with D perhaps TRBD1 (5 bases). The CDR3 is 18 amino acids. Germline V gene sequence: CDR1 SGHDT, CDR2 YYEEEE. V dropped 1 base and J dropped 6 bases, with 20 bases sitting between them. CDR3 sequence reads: CASSLSAGRKEGNSPLHF. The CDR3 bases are TGTGCCAGCAGCTTGTCGGCAGGGCGTAAAGAGGGTAATTCACCCCTCCACTTT. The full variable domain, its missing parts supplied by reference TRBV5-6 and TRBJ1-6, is DAGVTQSPTHLIKTRGQQVTLRCSPKSGHDTVSWYQQALGQGPQFIFQYYEEEERQRGNFPDRFSGHQFPNYSSELNVNALLLGDSALYLCASSLSAGRKEGNSPLHFGNGTRLTVT.

The CDR3 is CASSLGGALDTQYF. For the CDR3, the DNA is TGTGCCAGCAGCTTAGGCGGGGCTCTGGATACGCAGTATTTT. The V and J genes are TRBV13 and TRBJ2-3; D possibly matches TRBD1 or TRBD2 (5 bases each). Per the germline V gene, CDR1 is PRHDT and CDR2 is FYEKMQ (reference sequence). V shed 0 bases and J shed 6 bases, with 10 bases lying between them. The length of the CDR3 is 14 residues.

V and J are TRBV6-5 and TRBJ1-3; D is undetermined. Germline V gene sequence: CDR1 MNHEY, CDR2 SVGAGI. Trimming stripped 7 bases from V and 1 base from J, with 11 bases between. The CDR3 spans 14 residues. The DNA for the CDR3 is TGTGCCAGCACGATTTCCCGTTCTGGAAACACCATATATTTT. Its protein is CASTISRSGNTIYF.